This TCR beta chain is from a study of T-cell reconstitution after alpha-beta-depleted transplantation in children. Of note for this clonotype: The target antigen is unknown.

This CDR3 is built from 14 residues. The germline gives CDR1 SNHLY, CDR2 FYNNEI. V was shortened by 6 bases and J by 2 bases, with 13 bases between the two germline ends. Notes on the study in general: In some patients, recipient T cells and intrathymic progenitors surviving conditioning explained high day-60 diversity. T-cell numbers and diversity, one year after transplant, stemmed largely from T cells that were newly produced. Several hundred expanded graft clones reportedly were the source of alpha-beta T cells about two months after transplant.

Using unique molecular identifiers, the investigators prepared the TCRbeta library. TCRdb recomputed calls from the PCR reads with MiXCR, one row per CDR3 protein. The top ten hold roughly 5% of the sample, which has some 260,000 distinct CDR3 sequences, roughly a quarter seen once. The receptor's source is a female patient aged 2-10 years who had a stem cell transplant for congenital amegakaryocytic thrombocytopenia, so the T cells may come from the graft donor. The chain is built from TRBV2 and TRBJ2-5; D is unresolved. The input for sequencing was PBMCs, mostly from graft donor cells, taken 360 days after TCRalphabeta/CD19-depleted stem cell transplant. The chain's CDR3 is CASRGWGFQETQYF. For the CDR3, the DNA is TGTGCCAGCAGGGGGTGGGGATTTCAAGAGACCCAGTACTTC. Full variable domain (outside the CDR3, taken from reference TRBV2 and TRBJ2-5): EPEVTQTPSHQVTQMGQEVILRCVPISNHLYFYWYRQILGQKVEFLVSFYNNEISEKSEIFDDQFSVERPDGSNFTLKIRSTKLEDSAMYFCASRGWGFQETQYFGPGTRLLVL.